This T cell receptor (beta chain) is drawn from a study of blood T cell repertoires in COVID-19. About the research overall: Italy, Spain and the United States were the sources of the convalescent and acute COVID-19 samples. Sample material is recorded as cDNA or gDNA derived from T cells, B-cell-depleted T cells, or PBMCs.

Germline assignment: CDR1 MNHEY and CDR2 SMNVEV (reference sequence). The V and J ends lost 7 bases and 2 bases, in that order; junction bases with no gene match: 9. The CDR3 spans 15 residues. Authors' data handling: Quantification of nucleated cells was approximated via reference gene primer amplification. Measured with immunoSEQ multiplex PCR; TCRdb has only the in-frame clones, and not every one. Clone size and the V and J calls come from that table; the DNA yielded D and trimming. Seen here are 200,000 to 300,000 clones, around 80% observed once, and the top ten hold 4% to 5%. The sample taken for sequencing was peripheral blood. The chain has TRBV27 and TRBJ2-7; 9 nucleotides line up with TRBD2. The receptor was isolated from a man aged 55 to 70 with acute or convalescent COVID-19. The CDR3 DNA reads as TGTGCCAGCAAATTTACGGGCGGGAGGGCCTACGAGCAGTACTTC. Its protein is CASKFTGGRAYEQYF.